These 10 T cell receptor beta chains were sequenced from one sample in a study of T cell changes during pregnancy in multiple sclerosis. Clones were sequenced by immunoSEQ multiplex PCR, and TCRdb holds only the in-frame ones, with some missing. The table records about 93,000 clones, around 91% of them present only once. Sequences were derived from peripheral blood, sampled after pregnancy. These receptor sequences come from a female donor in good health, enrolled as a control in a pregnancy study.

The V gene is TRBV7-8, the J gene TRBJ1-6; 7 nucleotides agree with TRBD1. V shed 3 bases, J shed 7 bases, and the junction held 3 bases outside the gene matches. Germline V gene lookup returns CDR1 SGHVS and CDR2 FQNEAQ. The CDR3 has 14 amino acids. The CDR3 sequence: CASSLGGQNSPLHF. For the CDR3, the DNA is TGTGCCAGCAGCTTGGGGGGACAGAATTCACCCCTCCACTTT.

The CDR3 DNA sequence: TGTGCCAGCAGCTTATCGGTCCCTCGGAGATGGACCGGGGAGCTGTTTTTT. As protein: CASSLSVPRRWTGELFF. The genes are TRBV13 and TRBJ2-2, with unresolved D. Deletions cut 2 bases from V and 5 bases from J, with 18 bases between. The germline V gene encodes CDR1 PRHDT and CDR2 FYEKMQ (reference sequence). The length of the CDR3 is 17 residues.

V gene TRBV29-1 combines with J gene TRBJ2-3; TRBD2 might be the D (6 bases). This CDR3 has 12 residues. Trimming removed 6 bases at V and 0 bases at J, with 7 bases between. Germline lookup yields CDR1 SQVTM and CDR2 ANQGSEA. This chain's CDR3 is CSVRGSTDTQYF. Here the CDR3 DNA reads TGCAGCGTACGGGGGAGCACAGATACGCAGTATTTT.

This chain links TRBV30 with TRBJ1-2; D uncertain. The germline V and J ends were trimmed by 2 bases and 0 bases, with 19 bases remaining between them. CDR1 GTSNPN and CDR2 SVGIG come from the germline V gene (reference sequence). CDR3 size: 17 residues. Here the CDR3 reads CAWSPSSNSGANYGYTF. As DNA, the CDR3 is TGTGCCTGGAGTCCCTCTTCAAACTCGGGAGCTAACTATGGCTACACCTTC.

Here the CDR3 DNA reads TGTGCCAGCAGCGTAGAATTCGCGGGGGCCACTGAAGCTTTCTTT. This translates into CASSVEFAGATEAFF. V usage is TRBV9 and J usage is TRBJ1-1, with a tentative D call TRBD1 (6 bases). Trimming cost V 0 bases and J 4 bases, with 13 bases left between them. The CDR3 is made up of 15 amino acids. The germline V gene has CDR1 SGDLS and CDR2 YYNGEE.

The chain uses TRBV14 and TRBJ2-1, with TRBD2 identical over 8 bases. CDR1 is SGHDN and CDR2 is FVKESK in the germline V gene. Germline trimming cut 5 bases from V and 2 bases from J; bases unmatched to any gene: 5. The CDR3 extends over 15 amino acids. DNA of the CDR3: TGTGCCAGCAGCAGCCCGGGGGGGCCCTACAATGAGCAGTTCTTC. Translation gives CASSSPGGPYNEQFF.

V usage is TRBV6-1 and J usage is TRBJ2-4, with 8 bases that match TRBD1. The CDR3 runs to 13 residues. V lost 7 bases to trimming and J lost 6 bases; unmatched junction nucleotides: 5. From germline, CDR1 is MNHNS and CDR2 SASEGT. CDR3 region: CASKGQGRNIQYF. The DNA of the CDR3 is TGTGCCAGCAAAGGACAGGGCCGAAACATTCAGTACTTC.

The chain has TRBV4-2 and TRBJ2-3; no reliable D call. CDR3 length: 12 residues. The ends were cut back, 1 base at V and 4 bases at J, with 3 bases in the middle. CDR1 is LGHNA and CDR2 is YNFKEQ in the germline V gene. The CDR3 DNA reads TGTGCCAGCAGCCAAGCTGCAGATACGCAGTATTTT. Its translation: CASSQAADTQYF.

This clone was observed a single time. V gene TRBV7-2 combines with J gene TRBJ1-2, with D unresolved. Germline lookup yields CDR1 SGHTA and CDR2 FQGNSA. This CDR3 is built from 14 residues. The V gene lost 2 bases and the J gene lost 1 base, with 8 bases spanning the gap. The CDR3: CASSLIRDNYGYTF. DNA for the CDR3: TGTGCCAGCAGCTTAATTCGGGATAACTATGGCTACACCTTC.

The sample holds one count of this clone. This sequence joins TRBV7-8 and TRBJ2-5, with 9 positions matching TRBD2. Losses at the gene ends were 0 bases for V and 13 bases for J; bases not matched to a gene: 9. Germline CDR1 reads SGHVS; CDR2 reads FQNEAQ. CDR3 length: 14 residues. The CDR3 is CASSLASGGPLGYF. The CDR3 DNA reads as TGTGCCAGCAGCTTAGCTAGCGGGGGACCCCTGGGGTACTTC.